This TCR beta chain was found in a study of cytomegalovirus exposure and HLA in healthy donors. The overall study: Across about 400 genotyped donors, roughly 85% landed in the Caucasian-associated ancestry cluster. Study-wide points: The authors judged a highly shared variant cluster likely a sequencing artifact. Associated with HLA alleles at 0.05 false discovery rate in a later analysis were 16,951 TCR beta sequences.

This clone was seen only a few times. As yet, its antigen is unknown. Per germline, CDR1 MNHNS and CDR2 SASEGT. V shed 2 bases, J shed 7 bases, and the junction held 3 bases outside the gene matches. The CDR3 runs to 13 residues. PCR was performed using 60 Vbeta and 13 Jbeta primers. Original processing notes: Per a later analysis, the number of unique TCR beta chains was around 80 million, of which 9 million to 14 million were shared. Here immunoSEQ multiplex PCR was the method, and the copy in TCRdb shows in-frame clones only, minus some. Clone size and the V and J calls come from that table; the DNA yielded D and trimming. The top ten clones hold 2.5% to 3.5% of a sample with some 170,000 clones, around 70% of them seen once.

The sample comprised PBMCs. The TCR comes from a male donor in good health and CMV-seronegative. V gene TRBV6-1 combines with J gene TRBJ2-3; 7 bases are shared with TRBD1. CDR3 loop: CASSERQGYTQYF. Here the CDR3 DNA reads TGTGCCAGCAGTGAAAGACAGGGTTATACGCAGTATTTT.